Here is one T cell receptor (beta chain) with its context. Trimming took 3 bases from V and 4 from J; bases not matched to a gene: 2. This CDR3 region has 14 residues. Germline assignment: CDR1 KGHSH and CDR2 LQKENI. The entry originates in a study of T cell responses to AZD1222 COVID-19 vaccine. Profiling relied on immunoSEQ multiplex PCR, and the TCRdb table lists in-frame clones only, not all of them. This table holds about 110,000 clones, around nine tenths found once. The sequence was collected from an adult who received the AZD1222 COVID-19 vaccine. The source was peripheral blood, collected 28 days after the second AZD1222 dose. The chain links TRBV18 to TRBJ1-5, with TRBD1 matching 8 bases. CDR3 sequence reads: CASSPDRGNQPQHF. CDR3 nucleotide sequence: TGTGCCAGCTCACCCGACAGGGGAAATCAGCCCCAGCATTTT.